This TCR beta chain derives from a study of T cells after yellow fever vaccination. Background on the study: Libraries from low-cell-number fractions were prepared with the SMART-Seq v4 Ultra Low Input RNA kit.

Concerning this clonotype itself: Its antigen remains unidentified.

Study findings and constraints: After the booster, around 95% of CD4 and approximately 87% of CD8 primary-response clones were re-detected. Only a minor proportion of clonotypes was detected across both CD4 and CD8 compartments.

As TCR cDNA was made by 5'RACE template switching, a universal primer site and UMIs were added. In TCRdb, the 5' RACE reads were re-called with MiXCR into one record per CDR3 protein. The data show some 560,000 distinct CDR3 sequences, with about a sixth seen just once and around 16% held by the top ten. The origin of this receptor is a man aged 18 to 35 who received the YFV17D yellow fever vaccine. The sample was PBMCs, taken more than 4 days after the first yellow fever vaccination.

Here the CDR3 reads CSALRGHTEAFF. CDR3 DNA sequence: TGCAGTGCCCTGAGGGGCCACACTGAAGCTTTCTTT. The V and J genes are TRBV20-1 and TRBJ1-1; tentative D call: TRBD1 (5 bases). The germline CDR1 and CDR2 sequences are DFQATT and SNEGSKA (reference sequence). The V end lost 6 bases, the J end lost 3 bases, and 11 bases lay between the germline ends. The CDR3 extends over 12 amino acids.